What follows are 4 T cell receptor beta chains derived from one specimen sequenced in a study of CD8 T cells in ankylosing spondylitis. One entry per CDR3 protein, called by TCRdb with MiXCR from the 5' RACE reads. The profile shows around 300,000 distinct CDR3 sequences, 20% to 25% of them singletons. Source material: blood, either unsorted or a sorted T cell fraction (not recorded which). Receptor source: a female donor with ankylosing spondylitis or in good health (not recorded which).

Here the CDR3 DNA reads TGTGCCAGCAGTTTCCGGGGACCCTCTGGGGCCAACGTCCTGACTTTC. This codes for CASSFRGPSGANVLTF. The gene calls are TRBV12-3 or TRBV12-4 and TRBJ2-6; D could derive from TRBD1 or TRBD2 (5 bases each). V was cut by 3 bases and J by 0 bases, with 9 bases left in between. This CDR3 spans 16 amino acids.

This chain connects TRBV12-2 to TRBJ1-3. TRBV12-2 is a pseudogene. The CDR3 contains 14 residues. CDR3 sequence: CASRLPRSGNTIYF. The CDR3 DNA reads TGTGCAAGTCGCTTACCGCGCTCTGGAAACACCATATATTTT.

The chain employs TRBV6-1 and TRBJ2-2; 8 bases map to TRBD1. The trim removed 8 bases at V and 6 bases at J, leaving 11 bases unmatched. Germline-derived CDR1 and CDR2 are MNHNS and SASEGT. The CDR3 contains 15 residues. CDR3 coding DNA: TGTGCCAGCGCCGGGCGACGGGACAGGCCCGGGGAGCTGTTTTTT. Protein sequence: CASAGRRDRPGELFF.

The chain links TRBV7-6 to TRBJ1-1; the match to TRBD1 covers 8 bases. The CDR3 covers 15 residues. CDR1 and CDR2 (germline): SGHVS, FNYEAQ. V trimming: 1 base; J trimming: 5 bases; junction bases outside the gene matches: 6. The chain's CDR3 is CASSLEGRTGTEAFF. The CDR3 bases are TGTGCCAGCAGCTTAGAAGGTCGGACAGGGACTGAAGCTTTCTTT.